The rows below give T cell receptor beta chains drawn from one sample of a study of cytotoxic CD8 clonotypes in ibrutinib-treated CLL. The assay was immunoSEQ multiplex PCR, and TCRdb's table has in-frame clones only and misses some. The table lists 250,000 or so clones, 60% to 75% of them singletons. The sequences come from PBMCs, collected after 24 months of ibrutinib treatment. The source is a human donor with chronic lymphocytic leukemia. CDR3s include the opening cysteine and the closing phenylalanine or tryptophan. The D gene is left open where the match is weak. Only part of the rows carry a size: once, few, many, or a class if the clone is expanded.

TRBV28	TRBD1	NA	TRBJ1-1	CASSSGQGLGSEAFF	TGTGCCAGCAGTTCCGGACAGGGGCTGGGATCTGAAGCTTTCTTT
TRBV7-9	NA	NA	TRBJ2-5	CASSLGGKETQYF	TGTGCCAGCAGCTTGGGCGGGAAGGAGACCCAGTACTTC
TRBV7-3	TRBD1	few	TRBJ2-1	CASSPTGVLGNEQFF	TGTGCCAGCAGCCCGACAGGGGTTTTGGGTAATGAGCAGTTCTTC
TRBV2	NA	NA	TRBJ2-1	CASREKHEQFF	TGTGCCAGCAGGGAGAAGCATGAGCAGTTCTTC
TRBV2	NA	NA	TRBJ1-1	CASSEYTDTEAFF	TGTGCCAGCAGTGAATACACCGACACTGAAGCTTTCTTT
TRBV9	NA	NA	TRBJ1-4	CASSGTGTGNEKLFF	TGTGCCAGCAGCGGCACAGGGACGGGGAATGAAAAACTGTTTTTT
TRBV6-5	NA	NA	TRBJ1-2	CASSSGATYGYTF	TGTGCCAGCAGCTCAGGGGCTACCTATGGCTACACCTTC
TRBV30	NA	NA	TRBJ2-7	CAWSVTGYAYEQYF	TGTGCCTGGAGTGTAACCGGGTATGCCTACGAGCAGTACTTC
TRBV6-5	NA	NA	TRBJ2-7	CASSRGPAYEQYF	TGTGCCAGCAGTAGGGGACCGGCCTACGAGCAGTACTTC
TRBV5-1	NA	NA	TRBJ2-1	CASSESSVLGQFF	TGCGCCAGCAGCGAATCTAGTGTGTTGGGGCAGTTCTTC
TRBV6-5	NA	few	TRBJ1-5	CASSPGGLNQPQHF	TGTGCCAGCAGCCCCGGGGGGCTCAATCAGCCCCAGCATTTT
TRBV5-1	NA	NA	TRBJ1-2	CASSLEVSGAGTPYGYTF	TGCGCCAGCAGCTTGGAAGTATCCGGGGCCGGGACACCTTATGGCTACACCTTC
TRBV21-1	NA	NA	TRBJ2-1	CASSRPRTSGVNEQFF	TGTGCCAGCAGCCGACCCAGGACTAGCGGGGTGAATGAGCAGTTCTTC
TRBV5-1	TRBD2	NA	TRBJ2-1	CASSLDSGTSDEQFF	TGCGCCAGCAGCTTGGACAGCGGGACGAGTGATGAGCAGTTCTTC
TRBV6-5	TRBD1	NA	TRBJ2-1	CASSPQGTTYNEQFF	TGTGCCAGCAGTCCACAGGGGACAACCTACAATGAGCAGTTCTTC
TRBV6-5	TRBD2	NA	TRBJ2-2	CASMGTSGATGELFF	TGTGCCAGCATGGGGACTAGCGGTGCTACCGGGGAGCTGTTTTTT
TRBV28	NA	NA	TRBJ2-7	CASTPGYQTYEQYF	TGTGCCAGCACCCCCGGCTACCAAACCTACGAGCAGTACTTC
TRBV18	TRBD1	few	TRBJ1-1	CASSPLTGGGTEAFF	TGTGCCAGCTCACCACTTACAGGGGGCGGCACTGAAGCTTTCTTT
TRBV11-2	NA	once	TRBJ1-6	CASSFRQNNSPLHF	TGTGCCAGCAGCTTCCGACAGAATAATTCACCCCTCCACTTT
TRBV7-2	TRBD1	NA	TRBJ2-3	CASSSIIDRAGTDTQYF	TGTGCCAGCAGCTCAATCATAGACAGGGCGGGCACAGATACGCAGTATTTT
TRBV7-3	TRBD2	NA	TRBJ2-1	CASSLRLAGKNEQFF	TGTGCCAGCAGCTTAAGGCTAGCGGGGAAGAATGAGCAGTTCTTC
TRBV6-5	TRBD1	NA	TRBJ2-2	CASSLDRVYTGELFF	TGTGCCAGCAGCCTGGACAGGGTTTACACCGGGGAGCTGTTTTTT
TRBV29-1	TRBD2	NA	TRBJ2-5	CSEPPLAGRGGWETQYF	TGCAGCGAACCGCCACTAGCGGGGCGGGGAGGTTGGGAGACCCAGTACTTC
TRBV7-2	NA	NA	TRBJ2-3	CASSSPYGRSGGDTQYF	TGTGCCAGCAGCTCACCTTACGGGCGATCCGGAGGAGATACGCAGTATTTT